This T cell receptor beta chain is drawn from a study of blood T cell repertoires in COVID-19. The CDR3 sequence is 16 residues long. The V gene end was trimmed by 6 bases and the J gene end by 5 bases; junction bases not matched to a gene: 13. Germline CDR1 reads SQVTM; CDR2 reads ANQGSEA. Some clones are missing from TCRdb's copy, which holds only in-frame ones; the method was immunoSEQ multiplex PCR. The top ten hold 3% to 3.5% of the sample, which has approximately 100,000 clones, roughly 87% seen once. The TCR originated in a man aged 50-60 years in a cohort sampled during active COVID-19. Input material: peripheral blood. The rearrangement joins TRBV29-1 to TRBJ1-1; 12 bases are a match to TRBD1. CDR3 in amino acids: CSVAQGQGATLTEAFF. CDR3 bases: TGCAGCGTGGCGCAGGGACAGGGGGCAACTCTAACTGAAGCTTTCTTT.